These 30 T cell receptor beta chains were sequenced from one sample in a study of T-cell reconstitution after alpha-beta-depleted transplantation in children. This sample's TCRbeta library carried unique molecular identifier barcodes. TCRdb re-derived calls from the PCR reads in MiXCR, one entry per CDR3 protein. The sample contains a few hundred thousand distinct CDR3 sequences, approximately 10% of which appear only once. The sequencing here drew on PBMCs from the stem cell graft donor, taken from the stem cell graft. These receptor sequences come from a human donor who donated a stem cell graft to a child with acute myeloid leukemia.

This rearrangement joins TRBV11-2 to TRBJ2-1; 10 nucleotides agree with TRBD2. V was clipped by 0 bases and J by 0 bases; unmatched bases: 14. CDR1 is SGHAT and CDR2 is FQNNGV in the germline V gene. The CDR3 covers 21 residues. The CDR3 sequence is CASSLEVVGLAGVGSYNEQFF. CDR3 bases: TGTGCCAGCAGCTTAGAGGTGGTGGGGCTAGCGGGAGTAGGCTCCTACAATGAGCAGTTCTTC.

The CDR3 bases are TGTGCCAGCAGCCCGACAGGGAGTCGCACAGATACGCAGTATTTT. Amino acid sequence: CASSPTGSRTDTQYF. The V gene is TRBV6-1, the J gene TRBJ2-3; 7 positions agree with TRBD1. CDR1 MNHNS and CDR2 SASEGT come from the germline V gene. V gave up 6 bases and J gave up 1 base; unmatched junction bases: 7. The CDR3 covers 15 residues.

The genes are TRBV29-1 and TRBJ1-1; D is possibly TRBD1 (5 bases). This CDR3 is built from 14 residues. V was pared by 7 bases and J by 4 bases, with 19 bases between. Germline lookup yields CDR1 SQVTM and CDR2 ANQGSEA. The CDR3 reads CSARGWGGGTEAFF. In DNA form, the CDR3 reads TGCAGCGCTAGGGGATGGGGAGGAGGCACTGAAGCTTTCTTT.

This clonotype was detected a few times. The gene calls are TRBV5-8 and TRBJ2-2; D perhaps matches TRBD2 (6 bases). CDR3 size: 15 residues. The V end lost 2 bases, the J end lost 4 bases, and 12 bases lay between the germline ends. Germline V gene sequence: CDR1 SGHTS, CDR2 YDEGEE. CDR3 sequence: CASSLLAGITGELFF. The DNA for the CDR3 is TGTGCCAGCAGCTTACTTGCGGGGATCACCGGGGAGCTGTTTTTT.

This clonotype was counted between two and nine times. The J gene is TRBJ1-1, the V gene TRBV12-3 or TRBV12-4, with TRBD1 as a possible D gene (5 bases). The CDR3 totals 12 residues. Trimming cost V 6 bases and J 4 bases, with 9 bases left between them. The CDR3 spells CASRNQGTEAFF. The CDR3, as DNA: TGTGCCAGCAGGAACCAGGGCACTGAAGCTTTCTTT.

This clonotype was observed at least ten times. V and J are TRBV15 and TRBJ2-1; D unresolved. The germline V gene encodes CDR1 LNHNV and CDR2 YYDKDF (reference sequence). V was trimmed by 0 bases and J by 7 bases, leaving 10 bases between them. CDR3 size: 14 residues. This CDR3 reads CATSRDVASNEQFF. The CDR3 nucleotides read TGTGCCACCAGCAGAGATGTTGCCTCTAATGAGCAGTTCTTC.

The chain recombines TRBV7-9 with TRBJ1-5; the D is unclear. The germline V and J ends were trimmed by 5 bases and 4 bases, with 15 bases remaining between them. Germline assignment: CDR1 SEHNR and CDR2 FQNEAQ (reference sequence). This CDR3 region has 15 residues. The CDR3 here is CASSPIGFGNQPQHF. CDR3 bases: TGTGCCAGCAGCCCCATAGGGTTTGGGAATCAGCCCCAGCATTTT.

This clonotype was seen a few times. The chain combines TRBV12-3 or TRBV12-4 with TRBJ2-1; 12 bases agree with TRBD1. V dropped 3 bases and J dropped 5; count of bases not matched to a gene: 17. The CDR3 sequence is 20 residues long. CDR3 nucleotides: TGTGCCAGCAGTTTTATCTTGGGACAGGGGGCTTCAACCTCTGACAATGAGCAGTTCTTC. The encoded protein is CASSFILGQGASTSDNEQFF.

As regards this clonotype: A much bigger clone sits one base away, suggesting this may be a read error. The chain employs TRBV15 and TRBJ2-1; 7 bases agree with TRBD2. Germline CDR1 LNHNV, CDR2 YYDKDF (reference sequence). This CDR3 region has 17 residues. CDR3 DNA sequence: TGTGCCACCAGCAGAGACCTAATCGGGGGGTACTACAATAAGCAGTTCTTC. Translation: CATSRDLIGGYYNKQFF.

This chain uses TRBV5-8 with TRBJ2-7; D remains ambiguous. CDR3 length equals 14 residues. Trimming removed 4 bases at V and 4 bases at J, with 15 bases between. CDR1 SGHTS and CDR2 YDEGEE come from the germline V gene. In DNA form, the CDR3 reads TGTGCCAGCAGCCTCGAGAAATCGGGTTACGAGCAGTACGTC. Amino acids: CASSLEKSGYEQYV.

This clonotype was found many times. The CDR3 protein is CASRKTEGYTEAFF. CDR3 sequence (DNA): TGTGCCAGCAGGAAGACCGAGGGATACACTGAAGCTTTCTTT. The rearrangement uses TRBV12-3 or TRBV12-4 and TRBJ1-1, with D unresolved. The CDR3 covers 14 residues. Trimming pared 6 bases from V and 3 bases from J, leaving 14 bases between.

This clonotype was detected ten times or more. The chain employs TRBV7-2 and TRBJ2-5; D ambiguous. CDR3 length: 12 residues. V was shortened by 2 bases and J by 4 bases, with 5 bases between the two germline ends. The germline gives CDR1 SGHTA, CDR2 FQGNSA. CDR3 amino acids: CASSLWAETQYF. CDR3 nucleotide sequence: TGTGCCAGCAGCTTATGGGCAGAGACCCAGTACTTC.

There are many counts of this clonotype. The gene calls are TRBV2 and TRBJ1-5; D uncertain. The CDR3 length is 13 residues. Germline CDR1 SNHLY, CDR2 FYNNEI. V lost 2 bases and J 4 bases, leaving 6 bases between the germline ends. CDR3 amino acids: CASSEFENQPQHF. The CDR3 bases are TGTGCCAGCAGTGAATTCGAGAATCAGCCCCAGCATTTT.

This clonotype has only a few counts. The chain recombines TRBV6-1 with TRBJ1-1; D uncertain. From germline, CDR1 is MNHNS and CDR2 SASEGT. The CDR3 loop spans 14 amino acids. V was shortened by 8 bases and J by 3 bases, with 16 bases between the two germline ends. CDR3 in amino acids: CASCPGIGDTEAFF. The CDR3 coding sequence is TGTGCCAGCTGCCCGGGAATTGGTGACACTGAAGCTTTCTTT.

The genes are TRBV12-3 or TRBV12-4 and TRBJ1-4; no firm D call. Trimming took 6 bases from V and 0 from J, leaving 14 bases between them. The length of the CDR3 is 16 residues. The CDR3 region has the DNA TGTGCCAGCAGCGCTGGCCTTACGGCAACTAATGAAAAACTGTTTTTT. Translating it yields CASSAGLTATNEKLFF.

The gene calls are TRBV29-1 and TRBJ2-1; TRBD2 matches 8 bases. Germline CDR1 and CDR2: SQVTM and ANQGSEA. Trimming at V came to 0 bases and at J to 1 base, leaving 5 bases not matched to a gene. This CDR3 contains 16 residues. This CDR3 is CSVEDLREASYNEQFF. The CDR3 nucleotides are TGCAGCGTTGAAGATTTGCGGGAGGCTTCCTACAATGAGCAGTTCTTC.

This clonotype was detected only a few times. In DNA, the CDR3 is TGCAGTGCTCACCGGGATAACACCGGGGAGCTGTTTTTT. Its protein product is CSAHRDNTGELFF. The rearrangement links TRBV20-1 to TRBJ2-2, with D perhaps matching TRBD2 (5 bases). The CDR3 spans 13 residues. CDR1 DFQATT and CDR2 SNEGSKA come from the germline V gene (reference sequence). Between the trimmed V and J ends, which lost 5 bases and 2 bases, there was a span of 9 bases.

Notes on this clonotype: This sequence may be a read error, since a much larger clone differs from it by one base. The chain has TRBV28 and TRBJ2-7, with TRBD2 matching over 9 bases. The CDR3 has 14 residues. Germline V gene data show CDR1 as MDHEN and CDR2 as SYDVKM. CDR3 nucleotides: TGTGCCAGCAGAGAAATTAGCGGGGGCTACGAGCACTACTTC. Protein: CASREISGGYEHYF. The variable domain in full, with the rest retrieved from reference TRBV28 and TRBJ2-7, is DVKVTQSSRYLVKRTGEKVFLECVQDMDHENMFWYRQDPGLGLRLIYFSYDVKMKEKGDIPEGYSVSREKKERFSLILESASTNQTSMYLCASREISGGYEHYFGPGTRLTVT.

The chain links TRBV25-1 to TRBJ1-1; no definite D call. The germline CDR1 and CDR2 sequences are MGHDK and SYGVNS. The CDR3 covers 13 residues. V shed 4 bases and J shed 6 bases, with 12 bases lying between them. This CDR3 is CASSGPDWAEAFF. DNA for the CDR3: TGTGCCAGCAGTGGCCCGGACTGGGCTGAAGCTTTCTTT. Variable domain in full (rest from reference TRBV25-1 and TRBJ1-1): EADIYQTPRYLVIGTGKKITLECSQTMGHDKMYWYQQDPGMELHLIHYSYGVNSTEKGDLSSESTVSRIRTEHFPLTLESARPSHTSQYLCASSGPDWAEAFFGQGTRLTVV.

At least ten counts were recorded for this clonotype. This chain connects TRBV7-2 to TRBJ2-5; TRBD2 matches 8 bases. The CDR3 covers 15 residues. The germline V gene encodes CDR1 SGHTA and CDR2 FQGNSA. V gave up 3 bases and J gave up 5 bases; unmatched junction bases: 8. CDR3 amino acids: CASSFATTSGETQYF. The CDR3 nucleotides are TGTGCCAGCAGCTTCGCGACAACTAGCGGTGAGACCCAGTACTTC. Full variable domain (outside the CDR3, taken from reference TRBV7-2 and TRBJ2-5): GAGVSQSPSNKVTEKGKDVELRCDPISGHTALYWYRQSLGQGLEFLIYFQGNSAPDKSGLPSDRFSAERTGGSVSTLTIQRTQQEDSAVYLCASSFATTSGETQYFGPGTRLLVL.

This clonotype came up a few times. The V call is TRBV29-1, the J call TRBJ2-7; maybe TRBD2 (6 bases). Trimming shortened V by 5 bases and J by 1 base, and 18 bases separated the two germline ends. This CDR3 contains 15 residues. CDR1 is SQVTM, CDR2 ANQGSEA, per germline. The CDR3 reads CSVSPGGAVSYEQYF. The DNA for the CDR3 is TGCAGCGTTTCTCCTGGCGGGGCTGTATCCTACGAGCAGTACTTC.

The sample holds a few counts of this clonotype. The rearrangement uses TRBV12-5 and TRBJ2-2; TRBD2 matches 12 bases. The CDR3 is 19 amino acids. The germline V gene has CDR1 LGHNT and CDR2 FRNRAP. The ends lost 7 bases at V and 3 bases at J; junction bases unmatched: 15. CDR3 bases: TGTGCTAGTGTCAGCTCGGGGCTAGCGGGAGGGCGGTACACCGGGGAGCTGTTTTTT. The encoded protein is CASVSSGLAGGRYTGELFF.

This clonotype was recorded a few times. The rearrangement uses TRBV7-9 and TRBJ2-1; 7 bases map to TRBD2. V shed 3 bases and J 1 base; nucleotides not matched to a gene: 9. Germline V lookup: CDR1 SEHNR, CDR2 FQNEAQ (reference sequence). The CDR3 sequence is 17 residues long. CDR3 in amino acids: CASSFSVLGGSYNEQFF. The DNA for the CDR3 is TGTGCCAGCAGCTTTAGCGTCTTGGGGGGGTCCTACAATGAGCAGTTCTTC.

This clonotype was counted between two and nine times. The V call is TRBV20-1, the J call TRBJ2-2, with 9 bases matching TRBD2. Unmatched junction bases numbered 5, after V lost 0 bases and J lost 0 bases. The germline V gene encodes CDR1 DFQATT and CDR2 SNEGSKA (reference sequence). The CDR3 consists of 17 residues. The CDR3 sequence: CSARDPASGTNTGELFF. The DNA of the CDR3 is TGCAGTGCTAGAGATCCAGCTAGCGGGACGAACACCGGGGAGCTGTTTTTT.

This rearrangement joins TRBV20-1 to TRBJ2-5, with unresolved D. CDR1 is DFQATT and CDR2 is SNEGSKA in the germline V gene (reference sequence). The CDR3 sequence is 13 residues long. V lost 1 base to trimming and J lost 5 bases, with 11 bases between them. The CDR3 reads CSARVQVWETQYF. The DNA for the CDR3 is TGCAGTGCTAGAGTGCAGGTGTGGGAGACCCAGTACTTC.

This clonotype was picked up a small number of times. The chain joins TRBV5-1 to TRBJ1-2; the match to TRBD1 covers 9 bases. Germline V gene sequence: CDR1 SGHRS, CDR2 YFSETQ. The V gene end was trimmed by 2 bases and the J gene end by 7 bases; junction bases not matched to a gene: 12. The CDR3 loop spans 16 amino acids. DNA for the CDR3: TGCGCCAGCAGCTTTGCCCCTGGGACAGGGTTTTTTGGCTACACCTTC. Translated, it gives CASSFAPGTGFFGYTF.

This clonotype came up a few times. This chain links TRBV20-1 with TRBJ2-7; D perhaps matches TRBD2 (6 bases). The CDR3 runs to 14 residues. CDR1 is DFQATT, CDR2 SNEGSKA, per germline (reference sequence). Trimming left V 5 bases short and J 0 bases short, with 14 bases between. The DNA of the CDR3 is TGCAGTGCTCTAGGGGACTTGAGCTCCTACGAGCAGTACTTC. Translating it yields CSALGDLSSYEQYF.

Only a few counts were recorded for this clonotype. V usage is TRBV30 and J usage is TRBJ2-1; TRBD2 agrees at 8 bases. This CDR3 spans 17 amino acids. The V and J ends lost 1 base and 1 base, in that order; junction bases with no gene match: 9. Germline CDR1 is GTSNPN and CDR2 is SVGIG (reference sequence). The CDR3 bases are TGTGCCTGGAGTGCCCCGGGAGGGGTACGGTCCTACAATGAGCAGTTCTTC. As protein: CAWSAPGGVRSYNEQFF. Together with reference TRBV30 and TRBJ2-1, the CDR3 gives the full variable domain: SQTIHQWPATLVQPVGSPLSLECTVEGTSNPNLYWYRQAAGRGLQLLFYSVGIGQISSEVPQNLSASRPQDRQFILSSKKLLLSDSGFYLCAWSAPGGVRSYNEQFFGPGTRLTVL.

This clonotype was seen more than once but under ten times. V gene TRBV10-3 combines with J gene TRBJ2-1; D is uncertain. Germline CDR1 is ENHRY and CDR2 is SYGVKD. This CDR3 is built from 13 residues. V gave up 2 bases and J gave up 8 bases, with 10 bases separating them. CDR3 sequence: CAISERLDDEQFF. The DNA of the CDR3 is TGTGCCATCAGTGAGCGCCTAGACGATGAGCAGTTCTTC.

The CDR3 reads CASSLAGTVNSPLHF. The CDR3 DNA is TGCGCCAGCAGCTTGGCGGGGACAGTGAATTCACCCCTCCACTTT. The chain uses TRBV5-1 and TRBJ1-6, with TRBD1 matching over 7 bases. The CDR3 runs to 15 residues. The V gene's germline CDR1 is SGHRS and CDR2 YFSETQ. V shed 0 bases and J 7 bases; nucleotides not matched to a gene: 4.